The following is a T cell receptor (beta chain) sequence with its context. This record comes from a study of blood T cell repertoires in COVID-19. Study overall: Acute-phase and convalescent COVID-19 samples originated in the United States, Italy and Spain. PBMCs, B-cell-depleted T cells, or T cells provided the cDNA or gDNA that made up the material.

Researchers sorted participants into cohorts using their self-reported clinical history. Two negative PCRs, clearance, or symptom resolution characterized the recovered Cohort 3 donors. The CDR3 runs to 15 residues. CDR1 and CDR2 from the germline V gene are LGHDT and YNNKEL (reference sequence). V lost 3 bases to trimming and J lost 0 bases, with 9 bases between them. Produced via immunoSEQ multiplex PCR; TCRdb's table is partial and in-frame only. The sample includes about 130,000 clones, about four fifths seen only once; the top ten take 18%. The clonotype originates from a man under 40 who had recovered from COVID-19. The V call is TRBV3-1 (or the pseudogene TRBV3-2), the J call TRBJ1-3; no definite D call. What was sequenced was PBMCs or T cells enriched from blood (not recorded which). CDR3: CASSQGVSSGNTIYF. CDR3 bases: TGTGCCAGCAGCCAGGGAGTGAGCTCTGGAAACACCATATATTTT.